Sequencing of this T cell receptor beta chain was carried out in a study of T cell repertoires and HLA-DP antigens. As for this clone: Its antigen is currently unknown.

The J segment lost 6 bases and the V segment lost 4 bases, leaving 8 bases of the junction unmatched. The germline V gene has CDR1 SNHLY and CDR2 FYNNEI. The CDR3 covers 15 residues. Sequencing used immunoSEQ multiplex PCR; TCRdb keeps in-frame clones, though not all of them. The sample shows roughly 120,000 clones, around 92% of them seen only once. This clonotype originated in a woman aged 18-30 years in good health and CMV-seronegative. Sequenced sample: CD4+ T cells from PBMCs. The V gene is TRBV2, the J gene TRBJ1-5; TRBD1 agrees at 8 bases. This chain's CDR3 is CASSVSGTGGQPQHF. For the CDR3, the DNA is TGTGCCAGCAGTGTAAGTGGGACAGGTGGTCAGCCCCAGCATTTT.